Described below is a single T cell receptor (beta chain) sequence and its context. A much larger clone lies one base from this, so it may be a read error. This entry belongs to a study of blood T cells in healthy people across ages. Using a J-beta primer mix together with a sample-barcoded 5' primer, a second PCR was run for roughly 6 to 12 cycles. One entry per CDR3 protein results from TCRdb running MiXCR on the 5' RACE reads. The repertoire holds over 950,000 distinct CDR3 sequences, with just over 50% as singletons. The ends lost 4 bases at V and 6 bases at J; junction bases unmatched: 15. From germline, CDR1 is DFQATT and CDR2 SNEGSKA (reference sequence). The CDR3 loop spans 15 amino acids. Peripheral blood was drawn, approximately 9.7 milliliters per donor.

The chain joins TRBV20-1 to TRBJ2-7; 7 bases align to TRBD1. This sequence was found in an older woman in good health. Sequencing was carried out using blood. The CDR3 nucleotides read TGCAGTGCTAAGATTTTGAAGACAGGGAAGAGCGAGCAGTACTTC. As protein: CSAKILKTGKSEQYF.